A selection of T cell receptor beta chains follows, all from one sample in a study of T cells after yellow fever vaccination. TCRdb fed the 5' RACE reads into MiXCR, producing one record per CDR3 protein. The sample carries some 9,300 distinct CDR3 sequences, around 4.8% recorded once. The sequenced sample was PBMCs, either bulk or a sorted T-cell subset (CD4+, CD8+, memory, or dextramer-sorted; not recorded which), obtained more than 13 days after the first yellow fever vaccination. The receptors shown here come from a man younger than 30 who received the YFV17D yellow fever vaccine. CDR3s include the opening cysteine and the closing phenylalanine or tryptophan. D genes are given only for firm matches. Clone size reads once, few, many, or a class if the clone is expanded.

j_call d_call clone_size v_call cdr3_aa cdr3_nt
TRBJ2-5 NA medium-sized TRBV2 CASSARSQETQYF TGTGCCAGCAGTGCACGCTCCCAAGAGACCCAGTACTTC
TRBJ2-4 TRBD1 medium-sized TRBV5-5 CASSWAGGGLNIQYF TGTGCCAGCAGCTGGGCAGGGGGTGGACTGAACATTCAGTACTTC
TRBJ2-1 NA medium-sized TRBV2 CASRTGVYNEQFF TGTGCCAGCCGAACGGGAGTCTACAATGAGCAGTTCTTC
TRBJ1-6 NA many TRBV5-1 CASSARDENSPLHF TGCGCCAGCAGCGCCCGGGACGAAAATTCACCCCTCCACTTT
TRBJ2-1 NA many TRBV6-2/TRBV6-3 CASSLNPDWGDEQFF TGTGCCAGCAGCTTGAATCCCGACTGGGGGGATGAGCAGTTCTTC
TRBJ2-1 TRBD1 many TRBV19 CASSLDRAEEQFF TGTGCCAGTAGTCTCGACAGGGCCGAGGAGCAGTTCTTC
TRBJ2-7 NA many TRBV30 CAWGDAYEQYF TGTGCCTGGGGGGACGCCTACGAGCAGTACTTC
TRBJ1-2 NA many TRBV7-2 CASSWKAGDGYTF TGTGCCAGCAGCTGGAAGGCAGGGGATGGCTACACCTTC
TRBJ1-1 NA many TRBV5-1 CASSFPENTEAFF TGCGCCAGCAGCTTTCCGGAGAACACTGAAGCTTTCTTT
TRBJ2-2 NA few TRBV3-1 CASSQKVGLPNTGELFF TGTGCCAGCAGCCAGAAAGTTGGACTCCCGAACACCGGGGAGCTGTTTTTT
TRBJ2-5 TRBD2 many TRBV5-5 CASSLLTSGGQETQYF TGTGCCAGCAGCTTGTTGACTAGCGGGGGGCAAGAGACCCAGTACTTC
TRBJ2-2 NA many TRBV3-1 CASSQEGGPGELFF TGTGCCAGCAGCCAAGAGGGGGGACCGGGGGAGCTGTTTTTT
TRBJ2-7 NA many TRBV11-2 CASSLPLGSGEQYF TGTGCCAGCAGCTTACCGCTTGGGTCAGGGGAGCAGTACTTC
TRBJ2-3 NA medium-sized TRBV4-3 CASSQDWSDTQYF TGCGCCAGCAGCCAAGACTGGTCAGATACGCAGTATTTT